The rows below give T cell receptor beta chains drawn from one sample of a study of T-cell memory formation after mild COVID-19. TCRdb independently ran MiXCR on the 5' RACE reads; one entry per CDR3 protein. This table has about 35,000 distinct CDR3 sequences, 20% to 25% appearing once. The sample consisted of PBMCs or a T cell subset sorted from them (not recorded which). The receptor set was obtained from an adult who had mild COVID-19 (a few samples of this study predate the infection). Cell type and time point are not known. Both conserved end residues are part of each CDR3. The D gene is left open where the match is weak. Rows give clone size only sometimes, using once, few, many, or a class for an expanded clone.

NA	TRBV5-6	many	TRBJ1-2	CASGDTTSYGYTF	TGTGCCAGCGGGGACACCACCTCCTATGGCTACACCTTC
NA	TRBV11-2	NA	TRBJ1-2	CASSLVGGYTF	TGTGCCAGCAGCTTAGTCGGTGGCTACACCTTC
TRBD2	TRBV12-3/TRBV12-4	once	TRBJ2-1	CASSSSGGRYNEQFF	TGTGCCAGCAGTTCGTCGGGGGGGCGGTACAATGAGCAGTTCTTC
NA	TRBV11-1	NA	TRBJ2-5	CASSLWKKETQYF	TGTGCCAGCAGCTTATGGAAAAAAGAGACCCAGTACTTC
NA	TRBV5-1	many	TRBJ2-3	CASSPAASGDTQYF	TGCGCCAGCTCCCCGGCAGCCTCGGGGGATACGCAGTATTTT
TRBD2	TRBV7-2	NA	TRBJ2-3	CASSFSGGADTQYF	TGTGCCAGCAGCTTTAGCGGGGGGGCAGATACGCAGTATTTT
NA	TRBV3-1	NA	TRBJ2-7	CASSPEINSYEQYF	TGTGCCAGCAGCCCTGAGATTAACTCCTACGAGCAGTACTTC
TRBD2	TRBV4-3	many	TRBJ2-5	CASSQEREWAWETQYF	TGCGCCAGCAGCCAAGAGCGGGAGTGGGCGTGGGAGACCCAGTACTTC
TRBD2	TRBV9	many	TRBJ2-3	CASSVIGAGGTDTQYF	TGTGCCAGCAGCGTAATAGGAGCGGGGGGCACAGATACGCAGTATTTT
NA	TRBV5-5	NA	TRBJ1-6	CASSLVFTGNSPLHF	TGTGCCAGCAGCTTGGTTTTTACAGGGAATTCACCCCTCCACTTT
TRBD2	TRBV7-7	many	TRBJ2-1	CASSSGLAANEQFF	TGTGCTAGCAGCTCCGGACTAGCTGCCAATGAGCAGTTCTTC
NA	TRBV14	NA	TRBJ2-2	CASSHQNTGELFF	TGTGCCAGCAGCCATCAGAACACCGGGGAGCTGTTTTTT
NA	TRBV29-1	few	TRBJ1-1	CSVSPTGNTEAFF	TGCAGCGTCTCCCCTACAGGGAACACTGAAGCTTTCTTT
TRBD2	TRBV5-1	medium-sized	TRBJ2-1	CASTPLAGVENEQFF	TGCGCCAGCACCCCGCTAGCGGGGGTAGAAAATGAGCAGTTCTTC
NA	TRBV11-2	many	TRBJ1-5	CASSLGVNQPQHF	TGTGCCAGCAGCTTAGGGGTTAATCAGCCCCAGCATTTT
NA	TRBV24-1	few	TRBJ2-2	CATSDLHEGNRELFF	TGTGCCACCAGTGATTTGCATGAGGGGAACCGGGAGCTGTTTTTT
NA	TRBV12-3/TRBV12-4	many	TRBJ2-5	CASSFGQTKETQYF	TGTGCCAGCAGTTTCGGACAGACAAAAGAGACCCAGTACTTC
TRBD1	TRBV11-2	NA	TRBJ2-5	CASSLRDSRYQETQYF	TGTGCCAGCAGCTTACGGGACAGCCGGTACCAAGAGACCCAGTACTTC
TRBD1	TRBV2	many	TRBJ2-7	CASSEEQGLSEQYF	TGTGCCAGCAGTGAGGAACAGGGGCTTAGCGAGCAGTACTTC
NA	TRBV24-1	NA	TRBJ1-2	CATSDLPGVSGYTF	TGTGCCACCAGTGATTTACCAGGGGTCTCTGGCTACACCTTC
NA	TRBV11-2	many	TRBJ2-7	CASSLGNNYEQYF	TGTGCCAGCAGCCTCGGGAATAACTACGAGCAGTACTTC
NA	TRBV5-1	NA	TRBJ1-2	CASSLIGTDASTYGYTF	TGCGCCAGCAGCTTGATAGGGACCGACGCCAGTACCTATGGCTACACCTTC
NA	TRBV5-1	many	TRBJ1-6	CASSQRGSSYNSPLHF	TGCGCCAGCAGCCAACGGGGAAGCTCCTATAATTCACCCCTCCACTTT
NA	TRBV5-4	many	TRBJ2-1	CASSGRRQGSYNEQFF	TGTGCCAGCAGCGGCAGAAGGCAGGGCTCCTACAATGAGCAGTTCTTC
TRBD1	TRBV12-3/TRBV12-4	medium-sized	TRBJ1-1	CASSLGTGWSTEAFF	TGTGCCAGCAGTTTAGGGACAGGGTGGTCCACTGAAGCTTTCTTT
TRBD1	TRBV4-1	few	TRBJ1-3	CASRTLGQARSGNTIYF	TGCGCCAGCAGGACTTTGGGACAGGCCCGCTCTGGAAACACCATATATTTT
TRBD1	TRBV5-1	many	TRBJ2-3	CASSPGTASTDTQYF	TGCGCCAGCAGCCCCGGGACAGCAAGCACAGATACGCAGTATTTT
TRBD1	TRBV7-2	many	TRBJ2-3	CASSLPGQGTDTQYF	TGTGCCAGCAGCTTGCCGGGACAGGGAACAGATACGCAGTATTTT
TRBD1	TRBV20-1	NA	TRBJ2-5	CSASQGVEQETQYF	TGCAGTGCCAGTCAGGGGGTAGAGCAAGAGACCCAGTACTTC
TRBD2	TRBV5-1	many	TRBJ2-2	CASSITGTSGTGELFF	TGCGCCAGCAGCATCACCGGGACTAGTGGGACCGGGGAGCTGTTTTTT
TRBD1	TRBV6-2/TRBV6-3	many	TRBJ2-7	CASTSTGVLGEQYF	TGTGCCAGCACTTCGACAGGGGTGCTCGGCGAGCAGTACTTC
TRBD1	TRBV12-3/TRBV12-4	many	TRBJ2-3	CASSYGQGAHVTDTQYF	TGTGCCAGCAGCTACGGACAGGGGGCCCATGTTACAGATACGCAGTATTTT
NA	TRBV5-5	many	TRBJ1-4	CASSWGLNEKLFF	TGTGCCAGCAGCTGGGGGCTTAATGAAAAACTGTTTTTT
TRBD2	TRBV6-5	NA	TRBJ2-1	CASSTGLAGYNEQFF	TGTGCCAGCAGTACCGGACTAGCGGGTTACAATGAGCAGTTCTTC
NA	TRBV6-2/TRBV6-3	few	TRBJ2-7	CASTPRSSYEQYF	TGTGCCAGCACCCCCAGGAGCTCCTACGAGCAGTACTTC
NA	TRBV4-1	NA	TRBJ2-7	CASSQEPGRGYEQYF	TGCGCCAGCAGCCAAGAACCAGGACGGGGCTACGAGCAGTACTTC
TRBD2	TRBV12-3/TRBV12-4	few	TRBJ2-2	CASSPGGATNTGELFF	TGTGCCAGCAGCCCGGGGGGGGCTACCAACACCGGGGAGCTGTTTTTT
NA	TRBV3-1	many	TRBJ2-7	CASSQGVKREQYF	TGTGCCAGCAGCCAAGGCGTCAAGCGGGAGCAGTACTTC
NA	TRBV7-9	many	TRBJ1-1	CASSLGGSDGTEAFF	TGTGCCAGCAGCTTAGGAGGGTCGGACGGCACTGAAGCTTTCTTT
NA	TRBV20-1	many	TRBJ2-2	CSAIRPAGELFF	TGCAGTGCTATAAGACCCGCCGGGGAGCTGTTTTTT
TRBD2	TRBV5-1	many	TRBJ2-7	CASSLSGLAGLGTYEQYF	TGCGCCAGCAGCTTGTCAGGACTAGCGGGCCTGGGAACCTACGAGCAGTACTTC
NA	TRBV11-2	many	TRBJ2-7	CASSLDTNYEQYF	TGTGCCAGCAGCTTAGATACTAACTACGAGCAGTACTTC
NA	TRBV7-2	NA	TRBJ2-6	CASSLDTNSGANVLTF	TGTGCCAGCAGCTTAGATACAAACTCTGGGGCCAACGTCCTGACTTTC
NA	TRBV3-1	NA	TRBJ2-6	CASTDGQRHSGANVLTF	TGTGCCAGCACCGACGGACAGCGACACTCTGGGGCCAACGTCCTGACTTTC
NA	TRBV12-3/TRBV12-4	many	TRBJ1-5	CASSPATRRNQPQHF	TGTGCCAGCAGTCCCGCTACCCGTCGGAATCAGCCCCAGCATTTT
NA	TRBV3-1	many	TRBJ2-7	CASSQGVSSYEQYF	TGTGCCAGCAGCCAGGGTGTAAGCTCCTACGAGCAGTACTTC
NA	TRBV19	NA	TRBJ1-2	CASIFLGGYTF	TGTGCCAGTATTTTCCTCGGTGGCTACACCTTC
TRBD2	TRBV4-3	NA	TRBJ2-1	CASSQEGGQAGGNEQFF	TGCGCCAGCAGCCAAGAAGGAGGTCAAGCGGGAGGAAATGAGCAGTTCTTC
NA	TRBV5-5	many	TRBJ2-7	CASSLALRDEQYF	TGTGCCAGCAGCTTGGCCCTGAGGGACGAGCAGTACTTC
NA	TRBV2	few	TRBJ2-5	CASRGRTVQETQYF	TGTGCCAGCAGGGGCCGGACAGTGCAAGAGACCCAGTACTTC
NA	TRBV30	few	TRBJ1-4	CAWSGGMGTNEKLFF	TGTGCCTGGAGTGGGGGGATGGGGACTAATGAAAAACTGTTTTTT
NA	TRBV12-3/TRBV12-4	NA	TRBJ2-7	CASSLDSNYEQYF	TGTGCCAGCAGTTTAGACTCAAACTACGAGCAGTACTTC
TRBD1	TRBV2	few	TRBJ1-6	CASRRGGQGNSPLHF	TGTGCCAGCAGGCGAGGGGGACAGGGGAATTCACCCCTCCACTTT